These T cell receptor beta chains were read from a single sample in a study of response to subunit inactivated influenza vaccine. TCRdb itself ran the RT-PCR reads through MiXCR, one entry per CDR3 protein. The repertoire has 600,000 to 850,000 distinct CDR3 sequences, less than 15% of them found once; the top ten carry roughly 7.2%. Here the sequenced sample was PBMCs from blood, taken 14 to 15 days before vaccination. The source of these receptors is a man aged 45-60 years who received an inactivated influenza vaccine. The CDR3 runs from the conserved cysteine through the conserved F or W. The D gene is left open where the match is weak. Size is stated for part of the rows, as once, few or many counts, or as a class when the clone is expanded.

-,TRBV6-2/TRBV6-3,TRBJ2-5,TRBD2,TGTGCCGCCGCTCGGACTAGCGGGACGTCCCAGTACTTC,CAAARTSGTSQYF
few,TRBV20-1,TRBJ1-2,-,TGCAGTGCTAGAGACACAGGCTATGGCTACACCTTC,CSARDTGYGYTF
many,TRBV5-1,TRBJ2-2,TRBD1,TGCGCCAGCAGGGACAGGGGGGACACCGGGGAGCTGTTTTTT,CASRDRGDTGELFF
-,TRBV5-1,TRBJ2-1,TRBD2,TGCGCCAGCAGCGGAGGGACTAGCGGAGAGCAGTTCTTC,CASSGGTSGEQFF
-,TRBV28,TRBJ2-4,-,TGTGCCAGCAGCGTCTCTATAAACATTCAGTACTTC,CASSVSINIQYF
-,TRBV4-2,TRBJ1-2,TRBD1,TGTGCCAGCAGCCAACCGGACAGGGATTATTATGGCTACACCTTC,CASSQPDRDYYGYTF
many,TRBV5-1,TRBJ2-5,TRBD1,TGCGCCAGCAGCTCGTACAGGGGAGAGACCCAGTACTTC,CASSSYRGETQYF
few,TRBV18,TRBJ2-7,-,TGTGCCAGCTCACCGGCTAGGGAGTACGAGCAGTACTTC,CASSPAREYEQYF
many,TRBV5-1,TRBJ2-2,-,TGCGCCAGCAGCTTGGAAGTGGCCGGGGAGCTGTTTTTT,CASSLEVAGELFF
many,TRBV7-2,TRBJ2-5,-,TGTGCCAGCAGCCCCCAAGAAGGGATCCAGTACTTC,CASSPQEGIQYF
many,TRBV29-1,TRBJ1-1,-,TGCAGCGTTGAAGTAAGGCAGGGACCTGCTGAAGCTTTCTTT,CSVEVRQGPAEAFF
-,TRBV7-9,TRBJ2-2,TRBD1,TGTGCCAGCAGCTCGGGACAGGTTCCCGGGGAGCTGTTTTTT,CASSSGQVPGELFF
-,TRBV9,TRBJ2-5,-,TGTGCCAGCAGCGTAGCTGGGGAGACCCAGTACTTC,CASSVAGETQYF
-,TRBV2,TRBJ2-7,-,TGTGCCAGCAGTGAATCGTATAGGGCCTTGGCCGAGCAGTACTTC,CASSESYRALAEQYF
-,TRBV28,TRBJ2-7,-,TGTGCCAGCACCCTGACCGGGGGCAGACTAGACGAGCAGTACTTC,CASTLTGGRLDEQYF
few,TRBV29-1,TRBJ1-4,-,TGCAGCGGGGGTGGGGCGTTGGATGAAAAACTGTTTTTT,CSGGGALDEKLFF
-,TRBV7-9,TRBJ1-3,-,TGTGCCAGCAGCTTAGACCGGGGGCTCTCTGGAAACACCATATATTTT,CASSLDRGLSGNTIYF
few,TRBV4-3,TRBJ2-1,-,TGCGCCAGCAGCCAAGAGTGGCGGGTAGACAATGAGCAGTTCTTC,CASSQEWRVDNEQFF
medium-sized,TRBV20-1,TRBJ2-1,TRBD2,TGCAGTGCTGTACCGGGACTAGACTACAATGAGCAGTTCTTC,CSAVPGLDYNEQFF
few,TRBV5-4,TRBJ2-2,TRBD2,TGTGCCAGCAGCTTCGCTAGCGGGAGGGGTTGGACCGGGGAGCTGTTTTTT,CASSFASGRGWTGELFF
once,TRBV4-1,TRBJ2-2,-,TGCGCCAGCAGGACAGTCGGCGGTGGGACCGGGGAGCTGTTTTTT,CASRTVGGGTGELFF
many,TRBV6-1,TRBJ1-6,-,TGTGCCAGCACCTCCACATCCAGTAAGGGGAATGCCCTCCACTTT,CASTSTSSKGNALHF
-,TRBV7-2,TRBJ2-5,TRBD1,TGTGCCAGCAGCCTCCGACAGGGGAGTGGCGAGACCCAGTACTTC,CASSLRQGSGETQYF
-,TRBV9,TRBJ2-1,-,TGTGCCAGCAGCGTAGCCGGGACCCTAAACAATGAGCAGTTCTTC,CASSVAGTLNNEQFF
-,TRBV20-1,TRBJ1-2,-,TGCAGTGCTACAGACAGAAGCTATGGCTACACCTTC,CSATDRSYGYTF
many,TRBV6-1,TRBJ1-3,TRBD1,TGTGCCAGCAGTGACCCGGGACAGGGCTCTGGAAACACCATATATTTT,CASSDPGQGSGNTIYF
-,TRBV6-1,TRBJ2-2,TRBD1,TGTGCCAGCAGACTGAGCCGGGACAGTAACACCGGGGAGCTGTTTTTT,CASRLSRDSNTGELFF